The next 24 T cell receptor beta chains were all read from a single sample in a study of cytomegalovirus exposure and HLA in healthy donors (dated 2017 in TCRdb). Library preparation used the immunoSEQ multiplex PCR assay. For the multiplex PCR, a mixture combining 60 forward primers for TCR Vbeta segments and 13 reverse primers for TCR Jbeta segments was used. TCRdb limited this immuneACCESS table to in-frame rearrangements with V and J called. A share of clones is missing; checked studies link under half to unresolved V genes, and the rest is unexplained. This sample comprises around 160,000 clones, about 75% of them detected only once. Of the sample, less than 9.5% falls within the top ten clones. Material for sequencing was PBMCs. The receptor set was obtained from a woman in her thirties or forties in good health and CMV-seropositive.

In its sample, this clone was seen once. This chain links TRBV5-4 with TRBJ2-5; possible D gene TRBD2, 5 bases. Germline V lookup: CDR1 SGHNT, CDR2 YYREEE (reference sequence). Trimming removed 5 bases from V and 2 bases from J, with 19 bases in between. The CDR3 runs to 16 residues. The CDR3 DNA reads as TGTGCCAGCAGTCGGACGGGGATGGGTTTACAAGAGACCCAGTACTTC. Translating gives CASSRTGMGLQETQYF.

The CDR3 region has the DNA TGTGCCAGCAGCCTTGAAGTGCGGGGCGGGGAGCTGTTTTTT. This encodes CASSLEVRGGELFF. The rearrangement uses TRBV4-2 and TRBJ2-2, with a tentative D call TRBD2 (6 bases). Trimming removed 4 bases from V and 7 bases from J, with 13 bases in between. The CDR3 sequence is 14 residues long. The germline V gene encodes CDR1 LGHNA and CDR2 YNFKEQ.

The V call is TRBV18, the J call TRBJ2-5; no definite D call. CDR3 length equals 13 residues. Germline assignment: CDR1 KGHSH and CDR2 LQKENI. The ends were cut back, 3 bases at V and 1 base at J, with 6 bases in the middle. The CDR3 DNA follows: TGTGCCAGCTCACCGAGCCGCCAAGAGACCCAGTACTTC. Amino acid sequence: CASSPSRQETQYF.

This clone was seen just once. Germline is not matched at one junction end, which may reflect a read error. This chain joins TRBV7-9 and TRBJ1-2; D is undetermined. Per the germline V gene, CDR1 is SEHNR and CDR2 is FQNEAQ (reference sequence). The CDR3 sequence is 13 residues long. The CDR3 nucleotides are TGTTCCAGCAGCTTCGGTTCCTTGGAGGGCTACACCTTC. It specifies CSSSFGSLEGYTF.

This chain links TRBV6-5 with TRBJ1-1; TRBD1 might be the D (5 bases). V lost 7 bases and J 2 bases, leaving 11 bases between the germline ends. Looked up from germline, CDR1 is MNHEY and CDR2 is SVGAGI. The CDR3 loop spans 13 amino acids. CDR3 bases: TGTGCCAGCACCCCAAGGGGTAACACTGAAGCTTTCTTT. The encoded protein is CASTPRGNTEAFF.

The V and J genes are TRBV4-3 and TRBJ1-2; tentative D call: TRBD1 (5 bases). V was trimmed by 2 bases and J by 5 bases, leaving 12 bases between them. CDR3 length equals 14 residues. Per the germline V gene, CDR1 is LGHNA and CDR2 is YSLEER. For the CDR3, the DNA is TGCGCCAGCAGCCAACAGGGTTTCAATTATGGCTACACCTTC. Translating it yields CASSQQGFNYGYTF.

Points on this clone: Other DNA sequences of this sample code for an identical CDR3. The genes are TRBV5-1 and TRBJ1-1, with a weak D call TRBD1 (6 bases). In germline, CDR1 is SGHRS, CDR2 YFSETQ. Trimming took off 2 bases at V and 5 bases at J, with 10 bases between the two ends. The CDR3 runs 13 residues. This chain's CDR3 is CASSLRGGTEAFF. The CDR3 DNA reads TGCGCCAGCAGCTTAAGGGGGGGGACTGAAGCTTTCTTT.

This sequence joins TRBV5-5 and TRBJ2-7; tentative D call: TRBD1 (6 bases). The CDR3 loop spans 15 amino acids. V lost 0 bases to trimming and J lost 3 bases, with 13 bases between them. Germline CDR1 SGHKS, CDR2 YYEKEE (reference sequence). In DNA form, the CDR3 reads TGTGCCAGCAGCTTGGCACAGGGACGGAACTACGAGCAGTACTTC. Its translation is CASSLAQGRNYEQYF.

This chain uses TRBV6-5 with TRBJ2-5, with D possibly TRBD1 on 5 matching bases. The CDR3 sequence is 13 residues long. Trimming shortened V by 6 bases and J by 4 bases, and 12 bases separated the two germline ends. Per the germline V gene, CDR1 is MNHEY and CDR2 is SVGAGI. In nucleotides, the CDR3 is TGTGCCAGCAGGGGCTCAGGGTCAGAGACCCAGTACTTC. It specifies CASRGSGSETQYF.

This clone appeared a few times. The gene calls are TRBV11-2 and TRBJ1-4; possible D gene TRBD1, 5 bases. The length of the CDR3 is 14 residues. Between the trimmed V and J ends, which lost 1 base and 9 bases, there was a span of 12 bases. CDR1 and CDR2 from the germline V gene are SGHAT and FQNNGV. The CDR3 loop is CASSLGLDIKKLFF. The CDR3 DNA reads as TGTGCCAGCAGCTTAGGACTGGACATCAAAAAACTGTTTTTT.

This clone was seen more than once but under ten times. The rearrangement links TRBV18 to TRBJ1-2, with 8 bases identical to TRBD1. The J segment lost 5 bases and the V segment lost 4 bases, leaving 9 bases of the junction unmatched. The CDR3 loop spans 15 amino acids. CDR1 is KGHSH, CDR2 LQKENI, per germline. DNA of the CDR3: TGTGCCAGCTCACGGCAAAAGACAGGGGAATATGGCTACACCTTC. Its protein product is CASSRQKTGEYGYTF.

V is TRBV18 and J is TRBJ2-5; D gene uncertain. Deletions cut 2 bases from V and 4 bases from J, with 5 bases between. The germline CDR1 and CDR2 sequences are KGHSH and LQKENI. This CDR3 is 12 amino acids long. This chain's CDR3 is CASSPSSETQYF. The CDR3 nucleotides read TGTGCCAGCTCACCATCGTCAGAGACCCAGTACTTC. Drawing the rest from reference TRBV18 and TRBJ2-5, the complete variable domain is NAGVMQNPRHLVRRRGQEARLRCSPMKGHSHVYWYRQLPEEGLKFMVYLQKENIIDESGMPKERFSAEFPKEGPSILRIQQVVRGDSAAYFCASSPSSETQYFGPGTRLLVL.

This chain joins TRBV19 and TRBJ2-1; D may be TRBD1 (5 bases). V lost 3 bases and J 5 bases, leaving 17 bases between the germline ends. Germline CDR1 LNHDA, CDR2 SQIVND (reference sequence). The CDR3 consists of 16 residues. CDR3 amino acids: CASSIRVRWVNNEQFF. In DNA, the CDR3 is TGTGCCAGTAGTATCAGGGTACGTTGGGTCAACAATGAGCAGTTCTTC.

The chain employs TRBV29-1 and TRBJ1-2, with TRBD1 matching 10 bases. The ends lost 4 bases at V and 6 bases at J; junction bases unmatched: 5. CDR1 and CDR2 from the germline V gene are SQVTM and ANQGSEA. There are 13 residues in the CDR3. In nucleotides, the CDR3 is TGCAGCGTTGGGGGGGGGACAGGGGATGGCTACACCTTC. This encodes CSVGGGTGDGYTF.

The chain has TRBV4-1 and TRBJ1-1; D unresolved. CDR1 is MGHRA and CDR2 is YSYEKL in the germline V gene. This CDR3 is built from 14 residues. Trimming shortened V by 0 bases and J by 3 bases, and 8 bases separated the two germline ends. The CDR3 sequence is CASSQEAGYTEAFF. For the CDR3, the DNA is TGCGCCAGCAGCCAAGAGGCGGGGTACACTGAAGCTTTCTTT.

This chain joins TRBV6-5 and TRBJ1-2, with 7 bases aligning to TRBD1. V shed 7 bases and J 6 bases; nucleotides not matched to a gene: 8. CDR1 is MNHEY, CDR2 SVGAGI, per germline. The CDR3 has 13 residues. The CDR3 loop is CASTRDRENGYTF. CDR3 DNA: TGTGCCAGCACCCGAGACAGGGAGAATGGCTACACCTTC.

The chain joins TRBV7-9 to TRBJ2-1, with TRBD2 as a possible D gene (5 bases). CDR1 and CDR2 (germline): SEHNR, FQNEAQ (reference sequence). CDR3 length: 15 residues. The V gene lost 5 bases and the J gene lost 0 bases, with 11 bases spanning the gap. This CDR3 is CASSISVSSYNEQFF. CDR3 DNA sequence: TGTGCCAGCAGCATTAGCGTAAGCTCCTACAATGAGCAGTTCTTC.

This clone was seen only once. V and J are TRBV4-2 and TRBJ2-1; the match to TRBD2 covers 13 bases. V gave up 3 bases and J gave up 6 bases; unmatched junction bases: 5. The V gene's germline CDR1 is LGHNA and CDR2 YNFKEQ. The CDR3 is 16 amino acids. Written as DNA, the CDR3 is TGTGCCAGCAGCCAGCGACTAGCGGGAGGTTCCAATGAGCAGTTCTTC. Encoded protein: CASSQRLAGGSNEQFF.

The V and J genes are TRBV7-6 and TRBJ2-3; D is undetermined. From germline, CDR1 is SGHVS and CDR2 FNYEAQ. V dropped 3 bases and J dropped 0 bases, with 10 bases sitting between them. The CDR3 has 15 residues. DNA of the CDR3: TGTGCCAGCAGCTTGTCTACGCTGAGCACAGATACGCAGTATTTT. Translation: CASSLSTLSTDTQYF.

The chain couples TRBV9 to TRBJ1-3, with D unresolved. Trimming shortened V by 4 bases and J by 0 bases, and 11 bases separated the two germline ends. CDR1 is SGDLS, CDR2 YYNGEE, per germline. The length of the CDR3 is 15 residues. CDR3 residues: CASSPRSDSGNTIYF. The CDR3 DNA follows: TGTGCCAGCAGCCCCCGGTCTGACTCTGGAAACACCATATATTTT.

The chain couples TRBV4-1 to TRBJ1-2; the match to TRBD1 covers 7 bases. Trimming cost V 1 base and J 4 bases; bases outside gene matches: 6. This CDR3 region has 15 residues. Germline V CDR1 and CDR2: MGHRA, YSYEKL. This CDR3 reads CASSQGATGTYGYTF. In DNA, the CDR3 is TGCGCCAGCAGCCAAGGGGCGACAGGGACCTATGGCTACACCTTC.

The chain combines TRBV5-6 with TRBJ2-5, with 7 bases lining up with TRBD1. The J call may be mistaken, given a closer DNA end match to TRBJ2-7. There are 15 residues in the CDR3. Germline lookup yields CDR1 SGHDT and CDR2 YYEEEE. The CDR3 is CASSFGTVPLYEQYF. The CDR3 DNA is TGTGCCAGCAGCTTCGGGACAGTACCCCTCTACGAGCAGTACTTC.

This chain connects TRBV11-3 to TRBJ2-1, with TRBD2 as a possible D gene (6 bases). V gave up 0 bases and J gave up 4 bases, with 10 bases separating them. In germline, CDR1 is SGHNT, CDR2 YENEEA. The CDR3 is made up of 15 amino acids. In DNA form, the CDR3 reads TGTGCCAGCAGCTTAGATAGCGGTTCATACAATGAGCAGTTCTTC. Residues: CASSLDSGSYNEQFF.

This chain joins TRBV18 and TRBJ2-7; 16 positions match TRBD2. The germline V gene encodes CDR1 KGHSH and CDR2 LQKENI. The length of the CDR3 is 16 residues. Trimming took 4 bases from V and 4 from J; bases not matched to a gene: 4. The CDR3 nucleotides read TGTGCCAGCTCACGCGGGACTAGCGGGAGGGCATACGAGCAGTACTTC. This codes for CASSRGTSGRAYEQYF.